This T cell receptor (beta chain) is drawn from a study of response to subunit inactivated influenza vaccine. The junction had 9 bases not matched to a gene; V was cut back by 2 bases and J by 9 bases. This CDR3 has 15 amino acids. CDR1 and CDR2 from the germline V gene are MNHEY and SVGAGI. In its sample, this clonotype was seen a few times. Its specificity is not known. General observations from the study: Few additional T cells are recruited per seasonal influenza vaccination, authors suggested.

TCRdb reanalysed the RT-PCR reads using MiXCR and keeps one entry per CDR3 protein. The sample contains hundreds of thousands of distinct CDR3 sequences, over 10% of which appear only once. This sequence joins TRBV6-5 and TRBJ2-1, with 8 bases identical to TRBD2. The sequences come from PBMCs from blood, collected about 40 days after vaccination. The TCR originated in a man aged 45-65 years who received an inactivated influenza vaccine. CDR3 in amino acids: CASSYLQLAVSEQFF. The CDR3 nucleotides read TGTGCCAGCAGTTACCTTCAACTAGCGGTTAGTGAGCAGTTCTTC.